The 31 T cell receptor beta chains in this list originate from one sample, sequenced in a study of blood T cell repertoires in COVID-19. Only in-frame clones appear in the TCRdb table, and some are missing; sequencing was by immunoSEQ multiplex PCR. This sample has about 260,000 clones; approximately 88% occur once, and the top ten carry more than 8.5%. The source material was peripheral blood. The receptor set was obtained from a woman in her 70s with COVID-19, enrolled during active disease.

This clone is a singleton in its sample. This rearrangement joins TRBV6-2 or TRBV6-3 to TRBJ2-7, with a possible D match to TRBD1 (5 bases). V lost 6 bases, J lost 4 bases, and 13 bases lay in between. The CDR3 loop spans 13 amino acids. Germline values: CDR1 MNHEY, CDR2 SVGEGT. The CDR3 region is CASSHPQGYEQYF. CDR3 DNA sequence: TGTGCCAGCAGCCACCCCCAGGGATACGAGCAGTACTTC.

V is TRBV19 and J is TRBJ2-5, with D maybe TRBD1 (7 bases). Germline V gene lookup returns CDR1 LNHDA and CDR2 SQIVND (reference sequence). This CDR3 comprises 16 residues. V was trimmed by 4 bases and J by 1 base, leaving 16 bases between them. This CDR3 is CASSSQHRGGQETQYF. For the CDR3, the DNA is TGTGCCAGTAGTAGCCAACACAGGGGAGGCCAAGAGACCCAGTACTTC.

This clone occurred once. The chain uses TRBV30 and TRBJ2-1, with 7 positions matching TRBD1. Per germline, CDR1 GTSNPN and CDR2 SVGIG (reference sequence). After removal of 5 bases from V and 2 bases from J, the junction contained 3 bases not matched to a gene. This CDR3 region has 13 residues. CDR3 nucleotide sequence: TGTGCCTGGGATACAGGGGCCTACAATGAGCAGTTCTTC. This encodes CAWDTGAYNEQFF. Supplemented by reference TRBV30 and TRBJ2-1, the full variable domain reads SQTIHQWPATLVQPVGSPLSLECTVEGTSNPNLYWYRQAAGRGLQLLFYSVGIGQISSEVPQNLSASRPQDRQFILSSKKLLLSDSGFYLCAWDTGAYNEQFFGPGTRLTVL.

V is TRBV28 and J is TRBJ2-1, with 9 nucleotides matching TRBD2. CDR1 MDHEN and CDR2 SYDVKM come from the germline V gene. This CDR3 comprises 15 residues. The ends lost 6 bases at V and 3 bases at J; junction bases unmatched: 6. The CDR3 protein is CASSRGTSSYNEQFF. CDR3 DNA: TGTGCCAGCAGCCGCGGGACTAGCAGCTACAATGAGCAGTTCTTC.

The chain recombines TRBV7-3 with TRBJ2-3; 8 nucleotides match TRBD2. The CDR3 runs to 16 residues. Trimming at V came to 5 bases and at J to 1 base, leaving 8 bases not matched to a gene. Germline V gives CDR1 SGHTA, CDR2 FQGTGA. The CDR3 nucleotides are TGTGCCAGCAGCCAGGGGAGCGGGGGACGCACAGATACGCAGTATTTT. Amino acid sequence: CASSQGSGGRTDTQYF.

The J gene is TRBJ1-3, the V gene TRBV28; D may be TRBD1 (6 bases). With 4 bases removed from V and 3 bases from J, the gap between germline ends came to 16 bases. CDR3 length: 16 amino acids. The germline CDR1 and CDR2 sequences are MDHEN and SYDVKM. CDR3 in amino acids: CASSSTGIGGGNTIYF. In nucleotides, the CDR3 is TGTGCCAGCAGTTCTACAGGGATAGGAGGTGGAAACACCATATATTTT.

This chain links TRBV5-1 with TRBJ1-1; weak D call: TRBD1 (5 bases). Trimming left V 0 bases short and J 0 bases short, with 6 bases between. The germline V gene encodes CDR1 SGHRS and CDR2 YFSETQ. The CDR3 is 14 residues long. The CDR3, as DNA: TGCGCCAGCAGCTTGGACAGGTTGAACACTGAAGCTTTCTTT. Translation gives CASSLDRLNTEAFF.

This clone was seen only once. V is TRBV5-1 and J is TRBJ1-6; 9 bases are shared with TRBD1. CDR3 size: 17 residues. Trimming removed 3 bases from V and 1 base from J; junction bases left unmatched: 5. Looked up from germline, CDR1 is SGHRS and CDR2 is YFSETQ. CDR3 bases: TGCGCCAGCAGCTGGGGGACAGGGCGGTCCTATAATTCACCCCTCCACTTT. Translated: CASSWGTGRSYNSPLHF. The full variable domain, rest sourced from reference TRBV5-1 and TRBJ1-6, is KAGVTQTPRYLIKTRGQQVTLSCSPISGHRSVSWYQQTPGQGLQFLFEYFSETQRNKGNFPGRFSGRQFSNSRSEMNVSTLELGDSALYLCASSWGTGRSYNSPLHFGNGTRLTVT.

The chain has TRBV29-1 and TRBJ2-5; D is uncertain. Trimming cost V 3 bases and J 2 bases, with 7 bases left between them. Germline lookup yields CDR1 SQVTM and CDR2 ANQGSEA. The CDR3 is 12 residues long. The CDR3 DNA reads TGCAGCGTTGAGACCAGGCAAGAGACCCAGTACTTC. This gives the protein CSVETRQETQYF.

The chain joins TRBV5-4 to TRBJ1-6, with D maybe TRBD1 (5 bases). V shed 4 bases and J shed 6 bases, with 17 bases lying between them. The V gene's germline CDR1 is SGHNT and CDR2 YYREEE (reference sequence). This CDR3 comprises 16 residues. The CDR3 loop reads CASSQPPGTGNSPLHF. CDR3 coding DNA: TGTGCCAGCAGCCAACCTCCCGGGACTGGTAATTCACCCCTCCACTTT.

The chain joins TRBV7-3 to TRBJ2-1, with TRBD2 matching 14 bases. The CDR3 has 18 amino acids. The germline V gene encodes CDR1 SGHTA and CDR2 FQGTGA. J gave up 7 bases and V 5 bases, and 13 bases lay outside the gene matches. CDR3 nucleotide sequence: TGTGCCAGCAGCCCGCTCACGGGGACTAGCGGGAGAGCGAATGAGCAGTTCTTC. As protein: CASSPLTGTSGRANEQFF.

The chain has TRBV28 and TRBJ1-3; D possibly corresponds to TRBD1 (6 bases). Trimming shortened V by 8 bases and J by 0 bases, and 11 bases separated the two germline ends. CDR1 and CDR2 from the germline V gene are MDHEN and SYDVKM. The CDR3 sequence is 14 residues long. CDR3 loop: CASLGQLSGNTIYF. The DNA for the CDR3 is TGTGCCAGCTTGGGACAACTCTCTGGAAACACCATATATTTT. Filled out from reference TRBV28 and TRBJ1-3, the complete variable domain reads DVKVTQSSRYLVKRTGEKVFLECVQDMDHENMFWYRQDPGLGLRLIYFSYDVKMKEKGDIPEGYSVSREKKERFSLILESASTNQTSMYLCASLGQLSGNTIYFGEGSWLTVV.

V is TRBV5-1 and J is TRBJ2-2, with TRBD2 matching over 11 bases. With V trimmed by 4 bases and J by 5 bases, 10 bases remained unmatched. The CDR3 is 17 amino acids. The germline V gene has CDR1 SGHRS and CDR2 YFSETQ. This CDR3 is CASSARSGTSGTGELFF. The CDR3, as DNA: TGCGCCAGCAGCGCGCGCTCCGGGACTAGCGGTACCGGGGAGCTGTTTTTT.

The CDR3 protein is CASSVGASGMSDTQYF. CDR3 bases: TGTGCCAGCAGCGTAGGGGCTAGCGGGATGTCAGATACGCAGTATTTT. The chain recombines TRBV9 with TRBJ2-3, with 9 bases that match TRBD2. Per germline, CDR1 SGDLS and CDR2 YYNGEE. J gave up 4 bases and V 0 bases, and 6 bases lay outside the gene matches. This CDR3 is 16 amino acids long.

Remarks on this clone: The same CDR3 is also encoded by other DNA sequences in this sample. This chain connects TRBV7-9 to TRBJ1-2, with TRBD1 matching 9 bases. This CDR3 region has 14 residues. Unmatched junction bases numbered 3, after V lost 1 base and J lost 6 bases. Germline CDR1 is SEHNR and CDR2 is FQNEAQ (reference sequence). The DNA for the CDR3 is TGTGCCAGCAGCTTAGAGGGGACAGGGAATGGCTACACCTTC. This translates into CASSLEGTGNGYTF.

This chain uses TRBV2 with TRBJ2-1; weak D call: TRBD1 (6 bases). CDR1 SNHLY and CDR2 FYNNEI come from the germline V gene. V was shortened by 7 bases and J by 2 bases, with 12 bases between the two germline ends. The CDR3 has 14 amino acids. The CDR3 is CASIRQETYNEQFF. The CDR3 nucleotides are TGTGCCAGCATTAGACAGGAGACCTACAATGAGCAGTTCTTC. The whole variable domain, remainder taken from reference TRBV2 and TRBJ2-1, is EPEVTQTPSHQVTQMGQEVILRCVPISNHLYFYWYRQILGQKVEFLVSFYNNEISEKSEIFDDQFSVERPDGSNFTLKIRSTKLEDSAMYFCASIRQETYNEQFFGPGTRLTVL.

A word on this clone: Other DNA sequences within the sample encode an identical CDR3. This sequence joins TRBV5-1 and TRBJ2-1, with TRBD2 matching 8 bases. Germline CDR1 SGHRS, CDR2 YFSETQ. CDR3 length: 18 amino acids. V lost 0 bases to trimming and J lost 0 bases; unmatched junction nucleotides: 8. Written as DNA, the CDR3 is TGCGCCAGCAGCTTGGCCGGTCTAGCGGGTTTCTCCTACAATGAGCAGTTCTTC. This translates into CASSLAGLAGFSYNEQFF.

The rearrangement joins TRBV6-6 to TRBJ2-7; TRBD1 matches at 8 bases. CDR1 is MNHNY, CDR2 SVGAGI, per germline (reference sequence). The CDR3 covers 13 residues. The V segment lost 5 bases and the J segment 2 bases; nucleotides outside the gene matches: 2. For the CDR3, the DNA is TGTGCCAGCAGTGACAGGGGCCCCTACGAGCAGTACTTC. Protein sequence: CASSDRGPYEQYF.

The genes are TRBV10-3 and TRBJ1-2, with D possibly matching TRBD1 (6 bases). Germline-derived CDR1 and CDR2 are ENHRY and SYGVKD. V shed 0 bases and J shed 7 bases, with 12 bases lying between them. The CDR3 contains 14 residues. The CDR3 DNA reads TGTGCCATCAGTGAGTCAACAGGGAGAGGTGGCTACACCTTC. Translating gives CAISESTGRGGYTF.

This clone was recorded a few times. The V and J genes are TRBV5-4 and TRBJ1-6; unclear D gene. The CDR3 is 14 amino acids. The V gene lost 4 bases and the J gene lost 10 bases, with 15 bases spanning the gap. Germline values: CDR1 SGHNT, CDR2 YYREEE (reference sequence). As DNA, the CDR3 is TGTGCCAGCAGCGTTATTGGGAGCCCCTCACCCCTCCACTTT. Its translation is CASSVIGSPSPLHF.

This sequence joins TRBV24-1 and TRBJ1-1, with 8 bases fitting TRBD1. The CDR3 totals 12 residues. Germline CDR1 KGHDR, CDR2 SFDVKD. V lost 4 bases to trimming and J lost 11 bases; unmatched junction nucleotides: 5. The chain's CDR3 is CATSDPDRVAFF. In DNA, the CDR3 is TGTGCCACCAGTGACCCGGACAGGGTTGCTTTCTTT.

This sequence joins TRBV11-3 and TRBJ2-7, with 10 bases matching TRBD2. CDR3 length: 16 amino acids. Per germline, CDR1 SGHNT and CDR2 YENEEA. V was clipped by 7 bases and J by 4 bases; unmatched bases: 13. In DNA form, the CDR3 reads TGTGCCAGCACTTCTTCTAGCGGGAGTTTTACTTACGAGCAGTACTTC. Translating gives CASTSSSGSFTYEQYF. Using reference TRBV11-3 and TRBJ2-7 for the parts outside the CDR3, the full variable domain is EAGVVQSPRYKIIEKKQPVAFWCNPISGHNTLYWYLQNLGQGPELLIRYENEEAVDDSQLPKDRFSAERLKGVDSTLKIQPAELGDSAVYLCASTSSSGSFTYEQYFGPGTRLTVT.

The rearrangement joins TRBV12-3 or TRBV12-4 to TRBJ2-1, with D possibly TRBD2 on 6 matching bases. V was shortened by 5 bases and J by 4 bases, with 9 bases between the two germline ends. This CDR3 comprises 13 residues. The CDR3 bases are TGTGCCAGCAGTCGGACTAATTACAATGAGCAGTTCTTC. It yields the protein CASSRTNYNEQFF.

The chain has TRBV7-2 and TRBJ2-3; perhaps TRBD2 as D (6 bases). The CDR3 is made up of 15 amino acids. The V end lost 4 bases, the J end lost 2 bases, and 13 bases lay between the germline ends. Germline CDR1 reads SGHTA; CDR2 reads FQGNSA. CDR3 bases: TGTGCCAGCAGCTCAACAAGCGGGTACACAGATACGCAGTATTTT. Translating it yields CASSSTSGYTDTQYF.

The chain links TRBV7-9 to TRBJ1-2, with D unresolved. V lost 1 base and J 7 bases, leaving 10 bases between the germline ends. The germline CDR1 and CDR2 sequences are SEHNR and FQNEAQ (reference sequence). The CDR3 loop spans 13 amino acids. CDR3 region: CASSLDVRVGYTF. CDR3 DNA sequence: TGTGCCAGCAGCTTAGACGTTCGGGTTGGCTACACCTTC.

CDR3: CASTWGVAGGGETQYF. Here the CDR3 DNA reads TGTGCCAGCACTTGGGGAGTAGCGGGAGGAGGAGAGACCCAGTACTTC. The V call is TRBV6-6, the J call TRBJ2-5, with 10 nucleotides matching TRBD2. Looked up from germline, CDR1 is MNHNY and CDR2 is SVGAGI (reference sequence). The CDR3 is 16 residues long. V dropped 7 bases and J dropped 4; count of bases not matched to a gene: 12.

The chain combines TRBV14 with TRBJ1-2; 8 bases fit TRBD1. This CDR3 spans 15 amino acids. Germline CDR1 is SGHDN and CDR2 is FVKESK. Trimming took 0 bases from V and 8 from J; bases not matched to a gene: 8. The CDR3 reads CASSQDSRQGRGYTF. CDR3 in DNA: TGTGCCAGCAGCCAAGATTCGAGACAGGGGCGAGGCTACACCTTC. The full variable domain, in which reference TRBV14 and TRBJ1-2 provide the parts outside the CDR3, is EAGVTQFPSHSVIEKGQTVTLRCDPISGHDNLYWYRRVMGKEIKFLLHFVKESKQDESGMPNNRFLAERTGGTYSTLKVQPAELEDSGVYFCASSQDSRQGRGYTFGSGTRLTVV.

The CDR3 coding sequence is TGTGCCAGCCGTACAGGAAGCTCTGGAAACACCATATATTTT. It codes for CASRTGSSGNTIYF. The chain combines TRBV2 with TRBJ1-3; the D gene is possibly TRBD1 (5 bases). Germline CDR1 and CDR2: SNHLY and FYNNEI. V was cut by 8 bases and J by 0 bases, with 11 bases left in between. The CDR3 extends over 14 amino acids.

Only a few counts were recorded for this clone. The CDR3 loop reads CASSPSGGNQPQHF. In DNA, the CDR3 is TGTGCCAGCAGCCCCTCCGGGGGGAATCAGCCCCAGCATTTT. The chain carries TRBV7-2 and TRBJ1-5; the D gene is possibly TRBD1 (5 bases). Germline CDR1 SGHTA, CDR2 FQGNSA. This CDR3 has 14 amino acids. The V and J ends lost 5 bases and 4 bases respectively, with 12 bases between them. Supplemented by reference TRBV7-2 and TRBJ1-5, the full variable domain reads GAGVSQSPSNKVTEKGKDVELRCDPISGHTALYWYRQSLGQGLEFLIYFQGNSAPDKSGLPSDRFSAERTGGSVSTLTIQRTQQEDSAVYLCASSPSGGNQPQHFGDGTRLSIL.

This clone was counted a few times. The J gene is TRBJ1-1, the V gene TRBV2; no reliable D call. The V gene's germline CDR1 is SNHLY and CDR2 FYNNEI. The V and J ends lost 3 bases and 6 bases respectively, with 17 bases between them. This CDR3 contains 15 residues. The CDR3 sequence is CASSDPREGRAEAFF. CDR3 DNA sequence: TGTGCCAGCAGTGATCCGAGGGAAGGACGCGCTGAAGCTTTCTTT.

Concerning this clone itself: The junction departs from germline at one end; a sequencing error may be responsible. The CDR3 is CASSPTTSPNRPQHF. CDR3 in DNA: TGTGCCAGCAGTCCTACCACGAGTCCTAATCGGCCCCAGCATTTT. The chain employs TRBV28 and TRBJ1-5, with unresolved D. Germline lookup yields CDR1 MDHEN and CDR2 SYDVKM. The length of the CDR3 is 15 residues. The entire variable domain, with the rest obtained from reference TRBV28 and TRBJ1-5, is as follows: DVKVTQSSRYLVKRTGEKVFLECVQDMDHENMFWYRQDPGLGLRLIYFSYDVKMKEKGDIPEGYSVSREKKERFSLILESASTNQTSMYLCASSPTTSPNRPQHFGDGTRLSIL.